Listed below are T cell receptor beta chains from one sample, sequenced in a study of shared clonotypes between healthy human individuals. Some clones are missing from TCRdb's copy, which holds only in-frame ones; the method was immunoSEQ multiplex PCR. The sample has about 980,000 clones, over 75% seen once; the top ten hold approximately 1.5%. Sequencing input: memory CD4+ T cells sorted from blood. These receptors were obtained from a man aged 18 to 29 in good health. Each CDR3 is given with its conserved first and last residue. A D gene is named only where the DNA matches it firmly. Where a row states a size, it is once, few, many or the class of an expanded clone; other rows omit it.

D gene,V gene,J gene,clone size,CDR3 protein,CDR3 DNA
.,TRBV27,TRBJ2-1,few,CASSGSGQGVNEQFF,TGTGCCAGCAGTGGTAGTGGGCAGGGTGTGAATGAGCAGTTCTTC
.,TRBV6-5,TRBJ2-1,.,CASSYAGYWSYNEQFF,TGTGCCAGCAGTTACGCTGGCTATTGGTCCTACAATGAGCAGTTCTTC
TRBD2,TRBV30,TRBJ2-5,.,CAWSAGGETQYF,TGTGCCTGGAGTGCGGGGGGAGAGACCCAGTACTTC
.,TRBV6-4,TRBJ2-2,many,CASTDPEPGPNTGELFF,TGTGCCAGCACGGACCCCGAGCCGGGACCGAACACCGGGGAGCTGTTTTTT
.,TRBV20-1,TRBJ2-1,.,CSAATMNEQFF,TGCAGTGCTGCCACTATGAATGAGCAGTTCTTC
.,TRBV5-4,TRBJ2-2,many,CASSPGPSNTGELFF,TGTGCCAGCAGTCCCGGACCTTCGAACACCGGGGAGCTGTTTTTT
TRBD1,TRBV7-9,TRBJ2-1,.,CASSSDRGPYNEQFF,TGTGCCAGCAGCTCGGACAGGGGGCCCTACAATGAGCAGTTCTTC
.,TRBV30,TRBJ1-1,.,CAWKIQGIGTEAFF,TGTGCCTGGAAAATACAGGGTATTGGCACTGAAGCTTTCTTT
TRBD1,TRBV30,TRBJ1-6,.,CAWVQGQGARNSPLHF,TGTGCCTGGGTCCAGGGACAGGGGGCGAGGAATTCACCCCTCCACTTT
.,TRBV4-1,TRBJ2-7,few,CASSHPGALEQYF,TGCGCCAGCAGCCATCCGGGAGCCTTGGAGCAGTACTTC
TRBD2,TRBV10-3,TRBJ2-5,.,CAISESNSGGAEETQYF,TGTGCCATCAGTGAGTCGAATAGCGGGGGGGCGGAAGAGACCCAGTACTTC
TRBD2,TRBV30,TRBJ2-3,.,CAWSVNSGGRDTQYF,TGTGCCTGGAGCGTCAATAGCGGGGGGAGAGATACGCAGTATTTT
.,TRBV15,TRBJ2-1,.,CATSAQKSSYNEQFF,TGTGCCACCAGCGCCCAGAAAAGCTCCTACAATGAGCAGTTCTTC
.,TRBV5-1,TRBJ2-7,.,CASSLGGAVSYEQYF,TGCGCCAGCAGCTTGGGCGGGGCAGTTTCCTACGAGCAGTACTTC
.,TRBV6-5,TRBJ2-7,.,CASSPGRSYEQYF,TGTGCCAGCAGTCCGGGACGGTCCTACGAGCAGTACTTC
.,TRBV7-8,TRBJ1-2,many,CASSLASVGARYGYTF,TGTGCCAGCAGCTTAGCCTCGGTAGGGGCCCGCTATGGCTACACCTTC
.,TRBV30,TRBJ1-4,.,CAWSRGGEKLFF,TGTGCCTGGAGTAGGGGAGGTGAAAAACTGTTTTTT
.,TRBV5-6,TRBJ1-6,.,CASSLGVNSPLHF,TGTGCCAGCAGCTTAGGAGTGAATTCACCCCTCCACTTT
TRBD1,TRBV7-2,TRBJ1-5,.,CASSLQGGTAQHF,TGTGCCAGCAGCCTCCAGGGGGGAACGGCCCAGCATTTT
.,TRBV19,TRBJ2-4,once,CASSMFAGNIQYF,TGTGCCAGTAGTATGTTCGCAGGGAACATTCAGTACTTC
.,TRBV7-9,TRBJ1-6,few,CASSFRQGVNNSPLHF,TGTGCCAGCAGCTTTCGGCAGGGTGTCAATAATTCACCCCTCCACTTT
TRBD1,TRBV4-1,TRBJ2-1,.,CASSQARTGSYNEQFF,TGCGCCAGCAGCCAAGCGAGGACAGGGTCCTACAATGAGCAGTTCTTC
TRBD1,TRBV19,TRBJ1-2,.,CASSGTGIGYTF,TGTGCCAGTAGTGGGACAGGGATTGGCTACACCTTC
TRBD2,TRBV27,TRBJ2-7,few,CASKNLAGGFSEQYF,TGTGCCAGCAAGAACCTAGCGGGAGGATTCTCCGAGCAGTACTTC
TRBD1,TRBV2,TRBJ1-1,.,CASSPEGAGGTEAFF,TGTGCCAGCAGTCCTGAGGGGGCCGGGGGAACTGAAGCTTTCTTT
TRBD2,TRBV9,TRBJ2-3,.,CASSPTLERGDRTDTQYF,TGTGCCAGCAGCCCCACTCTGGAGCGGGGGGACCGCACAGATACGCAGTATTTT
.,TRBV4-1,TRBJ1-4,.,CASSQTTWITNEKLFF,TGCGCCAGCAGCCAGACCACCTGGATTACTAATGAAAAGCTGTTTTTT
.,TRBV19,TRBJ2-1,.,CATLGGLSYNEQFF,TGTGCCACACTAGGGGGGCTATCCTACAATGAGCAGTTCTTC
TRBD1,TRBV30,TRBJ2-7,.,CAWSGTGQGGSYEQYF,TGTGCCTGGAGTGGGACTGGACAGGGGGGATCCTACGAGCAGTACTTC
.,TRBV5-6,TRBJ2-7,few,CASSGYSEQYF,TGTGCCAGCAGCGGGTACTCCGAGCAGTACTTC
TRBD2,TRBV5-4,TRBJ2-3,.,CASSLPTSGSTDTQYF,TGTGCCAGCAGCCTGCCGACTAGCGGTAGCACAGATACGCAGTATTTT
TRBD1,TRBV7-2,TRBJ2-7,.,CASSLGTGVASYEQYF,TGTGCCAGCAGCTTAGGGACAGGGGTCGCCTCCTACGAGCAGTACTTC
TRBD2,TRBV19,TRBJ2-3,.,CASSSQRGVGTDTQYF,TGTGCCAGTAGTTCCCAGCGGGGCGTGGGGACAGATACGCAGTATTTT
.,TRBV7-9,TRBJ1-2,few,CVGGDKVDYGYTF,TGTGTAGGAGGGGATAAAGTGGACTATGGCTACACCTTC
.,TRBV6-5,TRBJ2-7,.,CASSRPPYEQYF,TGTGCCAGCAGCCGGCCCCCCTACGAGCAGTACTTC
.,TRBV6-5,TRBJ2-7,.,CASSYVGQTYEQYF,TGTGCCAGCAGTTACGTGGGACAAACCTACGAGCAGTACTTC
TRBD2,TRBV18,TRBJ2-7,.,CASSGLAARLGEQYF,TGTGCCAGCTCGGGACTAGCGGCCCGCTTGGGAGAGCAGTACTTC
.,TRBV12-5,TRBJ2-7,.,CASDPKDKELYEQYF,TGTGCTAGTGATCCTAAAGACAAGGAACTCTACGAGCAGTACTTC
.,TRBV5-6,TRBJ1-1,.,CATGRRRDEAFF,TGTGCCACCGGGCGAAGGCGTGATGAAGCTTTCTTT
.,TRBV11-2,TRBJ2-1,.,CASSLFSLGGLDYNEQFF,TGTGCCAGCAGCTTATTCTCCTTAGGGGGGCTAGACTACAATGAGCAGTTCTTC
.,TRBV13,TRBJ2-5,.,CASSSGQIGETQYF,TGTGCCAGCAGTTCAGGACAAATAGGGGAGACCCAGTACTTC
.,TRBV30,TRBJ1-3,.,CAWTPSGRRGNTIYF,TGTGCCTGGACTCCATCCGGCAGGCGGGGAAACACCATATATTTT
.,TRBV7-8,TRBJ1-3,.,CASSLGTATGGNTIYF,TGTGCCAGCAGCTTAGGGACAGCAACTGGTGGAAACACCATATATTTT
TRBD1,TRBV4-2,TRBJ2-7,.,CASSQDPSGAGQGSYEQYF,TGTGCCAGCAGCCAAGATCCCTCAGGGGCGGGACAGGGGTCCTACGAGCAGTACTTC
.,TRBV19,TRBJ1-5,.,CASSPTGLSNQPQHF,TGTGCCAGTAGTCCTACGGGACTGAGCAATCAGCCCCAGCATTTT
TRBD1,TRBV10-3,TRBJ2-1,.,CAVESPGQAHNEQFF,TGTGCCGTCGAATCCCCGGGACAGGCCCACAATGAGCAGTTCTTC
TRBD2,TRBV10-3,TRBJ2-3,.,CAISERLAGGDTQYF,TGTGCCATCAGTGAGCGGCTAGCGGGAGGGGATACGCAGTATTTT
.,TRBV6-5,TRBJ2-5,.,CASIRSWGETQYF,TGTGCCAGCATACGCTCGTGGGGGGAGACCCAGTACTTC
.,TRBV6-4,TRBJ2-1,.,CASSDPKVPNEQFF,TGTGCCAGCAGTGATCCCAAGGTCCCCAATGAGCAGTTCTTC
.,TRBV7-9,TRBJ2-7,.,CASSPPGRSSYEQYF,TGTGCCAGCAGCCCTCCGGGACGCAGCTCCTACGAGCAGTACTTC
TRBD1,TRBV7-9,TRBJ2-5,.,CASSRRQGRETQYF,TGTGCCAGCAGCCGAAGACAGGGGAGGGAGACCCAGTACTTC
.,TRBV5-4,TRBJ2-3,.,CASSLERGSSTDTQYF,TGTGCCAGCAGCTTGGAAAGGGGGTCTAGCACAGATACGCAGTATTTT
.,TRBV6-5,TRBJ2-7,.,CASRSQGNEQYF,TGTGCCAGCAGGTCGCAGGGGAACGAGCAGTACTTC
.,TRBV10-3,TRBJ2-7,.,CAISTGRKTYEQYF,TGTGCCATCAGTACAGGGCGGAAGACCTACGAGCAGTACTTC
TRBD2,TRBV5-4,TRBJ2-3,.,CASSLSSGGRTDTQYF,TGTGCCAGCAGCTTGAGTAGCGGGGGCCGCACAGATACGCAGTATTTT